These 5 T cell receptor beta chains were sequenced from one sample in a study of cytomegalovirus exposure and HLA in healthy donors. PCR used 60 Vbeta primers and 13 Jbeta primers. Measured with immunoSEQ multiplex PCR; TCRdb has only the in-frame clones, and not every one. The data contain under 200,000 clones, roughly an eighth of them singletons. Sequencing was done on a sample of PBMCs. These receptors all stem from a man aged 50-60 years in good health and CMV-seropositive.

V gene TRBV11-3 combines with J gene TRBJ1-1; 7 bases line up with TRBD1. The CDR3 consists of 11 residues. The germline V gene encodes CDR1 SGHNT and CDR2 YENEEA. Losses at the gene ends were 9 bases for V and 10 bases for J; bases not matched to a gene: 8. The CDR3 sequence is CASRQGERAFF. DNA for the CDR3: TGTGCCAGTCGGCAGGGGGAAAGAGCTTTCTTT.

This chain joins TRBV5-1 and TRBJ1-1; TRBD1 matches at 10 bases. The CDR3 contains 15 residues. Germline V CDR1 and CDR2: SGHRS, YFSETQ. Unmatched junction bases numbered 9, after V lost 4 bases and J lost 6 bases. The CDR3 is CASSLPGQGPAEAFF. CDR3 sequence (DNA): TGCGCCAGCAGCCTTCCGGGACAGGGGCCGGCTGAAGCTTTCTTT.

This clone was detected only a few times. The gene calls are TRBV5-1 and TRBJ1-4, with D unresolved. Germline loops: CDR1 SGHRS, CDR2 YFSETQ. Deletions cut 3 bases from V and 8 bases from J, with 17 bases between. CDR3 length: 15 amino acids. In DNA form, the CDR3 reads TGCGCCAGCAGCTCAGACGGAGGGTTAGGCGAAAAACTGTTTTTT. Protein product: CASSSDGGLGEKLFF.

The rearrangement links TRBV4-3 to TRBJ1-1; D remains ambiguous. Deletions cut 4 bases from V and 5 bases from J, with 11 bases between. The CDR3 covers 13 residues. Germline CDR1 reads LGHNA; CDR2 reads YSLEER. The CDR3 DNA reads as TGCGCCAGCAGCCCGGGGTCCGGGACTGAAGCTTTCTTT. As protein: CASSPGSGTEAFF.

The chain employs TRBV5-1 and TRBJ1-6; TRBD1 matches at 7 bases. This CDR3 contains 16 residues. V lost 0 bases, J lost 0 bases, and 0 bases stayed unmatched. Per germline, CDR1 SGHRS and CDR2 YFSETQ. CDR3 protein: CASSLGDSSYNSPLHF. Written as DNA, the CDR3 is TGCGCCAGCAGCTTGGGGGACAGCTCCTATAATTCACCCCTCCACTTT. The full variable domain, in which reference TRBV5-1 and TRBJ1-6 provide the parts outside the CDR3, is KAGVTQTPRYLIKTRGQQVTLSCSPISGHRSVSWYQQTPGQGLQFLFEYFSETQRNKGNFPGRFSGRQFSNSRSEMNVSTLELGDSALYLCASSLGDSSYNSPLHFGNGTRLTVT.